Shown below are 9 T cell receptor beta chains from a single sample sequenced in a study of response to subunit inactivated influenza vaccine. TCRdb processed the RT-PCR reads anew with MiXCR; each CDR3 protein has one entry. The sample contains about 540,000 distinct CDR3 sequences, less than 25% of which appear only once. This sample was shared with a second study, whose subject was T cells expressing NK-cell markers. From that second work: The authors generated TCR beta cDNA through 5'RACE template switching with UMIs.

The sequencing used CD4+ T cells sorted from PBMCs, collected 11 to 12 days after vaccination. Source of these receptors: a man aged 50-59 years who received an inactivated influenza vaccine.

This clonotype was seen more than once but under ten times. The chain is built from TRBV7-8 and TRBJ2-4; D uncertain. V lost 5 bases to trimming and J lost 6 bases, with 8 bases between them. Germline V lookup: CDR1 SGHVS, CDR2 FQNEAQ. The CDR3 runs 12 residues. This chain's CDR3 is CASSVGSNIQYF. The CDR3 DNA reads TGTGCCAGCAGCGTCGGATCAAACATTCAGTACTTC.

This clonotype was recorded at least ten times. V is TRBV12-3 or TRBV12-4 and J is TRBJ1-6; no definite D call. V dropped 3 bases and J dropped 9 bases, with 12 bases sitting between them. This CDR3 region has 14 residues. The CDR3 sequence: CASSFLGGGSPLHF. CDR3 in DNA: TGTGCCAGCAGTTTTTTGGGAGGTGGTTCACCCCTCCACTTT.

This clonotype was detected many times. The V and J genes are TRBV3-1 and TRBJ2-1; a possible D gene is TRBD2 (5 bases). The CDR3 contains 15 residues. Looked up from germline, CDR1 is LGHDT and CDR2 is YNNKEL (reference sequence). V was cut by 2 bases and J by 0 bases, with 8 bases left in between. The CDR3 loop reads CASSQQRSSYNEQFF. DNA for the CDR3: TGTGCCAGCAGCCAACAGCGGAGCTCCTACAATGAGCAGTTCTTC.

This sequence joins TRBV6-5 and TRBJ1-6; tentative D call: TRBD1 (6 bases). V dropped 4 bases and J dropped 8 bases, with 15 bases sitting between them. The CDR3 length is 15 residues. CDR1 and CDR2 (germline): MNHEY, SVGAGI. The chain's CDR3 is CASSSTARGDSPLHF. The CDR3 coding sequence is TGTGCCAGCAGTTCAACAGCCAGGGGTGATTCACCCCTCCACTTT.

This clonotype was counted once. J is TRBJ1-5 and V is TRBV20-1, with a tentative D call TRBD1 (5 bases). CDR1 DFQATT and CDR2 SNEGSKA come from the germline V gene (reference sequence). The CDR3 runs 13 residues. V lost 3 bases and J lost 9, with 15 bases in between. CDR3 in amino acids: CSARDTVFGPQHF. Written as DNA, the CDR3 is TGCAGTGCTAGGGACACGGTATTTGGGCCCCAGCATTTT.

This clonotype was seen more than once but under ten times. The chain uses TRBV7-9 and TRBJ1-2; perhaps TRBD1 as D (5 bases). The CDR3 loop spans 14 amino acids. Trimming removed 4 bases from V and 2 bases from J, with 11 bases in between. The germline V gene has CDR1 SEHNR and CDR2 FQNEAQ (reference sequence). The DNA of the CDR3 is TGTGCCAGCAGCTGGGTGACAGACAACTATGGCTACACCTTC. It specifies CASSWVTDNYGYTF.

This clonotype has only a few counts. In DNA, the CDR3 is TGTGCCAGCAGTTTATCCCCCCAGGGGATGGAACTGTTTTTT. It codes for CASSLSPQGMELFF. The chain links TRBV28 to TRBJ1-4; a possible D gene is TRBD1 (6 bases). The CDR3 totals 14 residues. The germline V gene has CDR1 MDHEN and CDR2 SYDVKM. The V end was cut by 1 base, the J end by 12 bases, with 15 bases between.

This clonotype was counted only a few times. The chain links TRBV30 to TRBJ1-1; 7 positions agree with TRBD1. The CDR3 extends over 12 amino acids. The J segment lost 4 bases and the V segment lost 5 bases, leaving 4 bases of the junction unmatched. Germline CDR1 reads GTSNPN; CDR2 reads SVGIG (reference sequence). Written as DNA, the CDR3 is TGTGCCTGGGAGGGGGCGACCACTGAAGCTTTCTTT. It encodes CAWEGATTEAFF.

The CDR3 bases are TGCAGCGTACAGGACCTCGAGGGCAATCAGCCCCAGCATTTT. Its translation is CSVQDLEGNQPQHF. V gene TRBV29-1 combines with J gene TRBJ1-5, with D possibly matching TRBD1 (5 bases). V lost 6 bases to trimming and J lost 2 bases, with 14 bases between them. CDR1 and CDR2 (germline): SQVTM, ANQGSEA. The CDR3 runs 14 residues.